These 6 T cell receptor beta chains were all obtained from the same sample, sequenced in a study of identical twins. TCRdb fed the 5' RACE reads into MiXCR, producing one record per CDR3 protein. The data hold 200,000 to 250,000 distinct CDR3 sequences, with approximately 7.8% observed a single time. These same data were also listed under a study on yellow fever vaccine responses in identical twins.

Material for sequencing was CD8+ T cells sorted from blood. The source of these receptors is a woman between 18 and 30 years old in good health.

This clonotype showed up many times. CDR3 sequence reads: CASSGVGGPLEQYF. The CDR3 DNA follows: TGCGCCAGCAGTGGGGTGGGAGGCCCACTCGAGCAGTACTTC. The chain combines TRBV10-1 with TRBJ2-7; D perhaps matches TRBD2 (6 bases). Trimming stripped 4 bases from V and 6 bases from J, with 16 bases between. Germline values: CDR1 WNHNN, CDR2 SYGVQD (reference sequence). This CDR3 is 14 amino acids long.

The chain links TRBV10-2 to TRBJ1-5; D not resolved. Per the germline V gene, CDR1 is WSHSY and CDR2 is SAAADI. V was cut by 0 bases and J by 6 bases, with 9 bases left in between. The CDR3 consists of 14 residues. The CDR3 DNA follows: TGCGCCAGCAGTGAGTCGGGAGGATTTCAGCCCCAGCATTTT. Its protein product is CASSESGGFQPQHF.

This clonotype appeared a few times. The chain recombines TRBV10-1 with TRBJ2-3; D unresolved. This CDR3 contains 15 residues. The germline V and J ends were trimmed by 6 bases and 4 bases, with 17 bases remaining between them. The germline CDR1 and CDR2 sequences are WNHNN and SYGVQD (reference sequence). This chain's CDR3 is CASSPARTAADTQYF. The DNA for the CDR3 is TGCGCCAGCAGCCCGGCCAGGACCGCTGCAGATACGCAGTATTTT.

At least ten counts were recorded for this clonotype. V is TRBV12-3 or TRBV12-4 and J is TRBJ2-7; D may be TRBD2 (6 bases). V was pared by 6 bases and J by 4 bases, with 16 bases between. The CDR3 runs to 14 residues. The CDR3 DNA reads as TGTGCCAGCAGCCCCGGGGGAATCGGGTACGAGCAGTACGTC. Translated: CASSPGGIGYEQYV.

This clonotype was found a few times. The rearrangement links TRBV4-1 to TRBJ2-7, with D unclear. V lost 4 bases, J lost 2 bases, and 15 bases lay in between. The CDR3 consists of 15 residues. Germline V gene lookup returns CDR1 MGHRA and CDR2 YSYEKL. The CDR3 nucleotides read TGCGCCAGCAGCCCGTCAGGTATGCAGGCCTACGAGCAGTACGTC. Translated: CASSPSGMQAYEQYV.

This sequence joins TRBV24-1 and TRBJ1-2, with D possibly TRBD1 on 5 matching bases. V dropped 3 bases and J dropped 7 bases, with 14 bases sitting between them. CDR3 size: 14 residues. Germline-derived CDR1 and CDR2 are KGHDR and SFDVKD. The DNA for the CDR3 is TGTGCCACCAGTGATCCTGCGGGGCGCGGTGGCTACACCTTC. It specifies CATSDPAGRGGYTF.